This entry concerns a single TCR beta chain. Its target is unknown. The CDR3 loop spans 16 amino acids. The germline V gene encodes CDR1 SGHVS and CDR2 FQNEAQ. Trimming left V 5 bases short and J 0 bases short, with 14 bases between. These data originate in a study of T cell responses to AZD1222 COVID-19 vaccine. General study points: Two AZD1222 doses significantly raised spike-specific TCR breadth and depth over controls. Nearly half of unique spike-specific TCRs reportedly avoided B.1.351 and B.1.1.7 mutated regions. The study sampled repertoires only after the peak T cell response.

Here immunoSEQ multiplex PCR was the method, and the copy in TCRdb shows in-frame clones only, minus some. This repertoire shows approximately 150,000 clones, 75% to 95% found once; its top ten account for under 2%. V gene TRBV7-8 combines with J gene TRBJ2-1; D may correspond to TRBD1 or TRBD2 (5 bases each). The sequenced sample was peripheral blood, obtained 28 days after the second AZD1222 dose. This receptor was taken from an adult who received the AZD1222 COVID-19 vaccine. CDR3 sequence: CASSLQGAGSYNEQFF. CDR3 DNA: TGTGCCAGCAGCCTTCAGGGAGCCGGCTCCTACAATGAGCAGTTCTTC.